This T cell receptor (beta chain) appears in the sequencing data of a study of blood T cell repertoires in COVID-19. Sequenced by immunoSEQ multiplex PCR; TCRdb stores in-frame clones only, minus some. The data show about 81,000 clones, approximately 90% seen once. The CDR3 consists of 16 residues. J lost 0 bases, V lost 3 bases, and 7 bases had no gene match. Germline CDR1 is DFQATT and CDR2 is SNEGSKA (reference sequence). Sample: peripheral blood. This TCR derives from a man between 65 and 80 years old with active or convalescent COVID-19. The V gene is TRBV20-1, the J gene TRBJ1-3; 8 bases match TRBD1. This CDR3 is CSASSDRVSSGNTIYF. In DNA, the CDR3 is TGCAGTGCTAGTTCGGACAGGGTATCCTCTGGAAACACCATATATTTT.